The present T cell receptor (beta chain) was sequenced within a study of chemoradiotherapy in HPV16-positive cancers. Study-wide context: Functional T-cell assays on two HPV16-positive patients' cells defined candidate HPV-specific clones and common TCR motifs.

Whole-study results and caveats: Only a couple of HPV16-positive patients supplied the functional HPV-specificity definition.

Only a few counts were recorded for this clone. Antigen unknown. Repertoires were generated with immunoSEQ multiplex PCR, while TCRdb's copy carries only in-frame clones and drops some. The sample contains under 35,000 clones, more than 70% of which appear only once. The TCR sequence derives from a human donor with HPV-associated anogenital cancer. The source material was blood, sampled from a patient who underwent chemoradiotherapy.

This chain's CDR3 is CASSLTGGYGYTF. CDR3 in DNA: TGTGCCAGCAGTCTCACAGGGGGTTATGGCTACACCTTC. The chain joins TRBV6-5 to TRBJ1-2; 8 nucleotides match TRBD1. This CDR3 region has 13 residues. CDR1 is MNHEY, CDR2 SVGAGI, per germline. J lost 5 bases, V lost 5 bases, and 4 bases had no gene match.